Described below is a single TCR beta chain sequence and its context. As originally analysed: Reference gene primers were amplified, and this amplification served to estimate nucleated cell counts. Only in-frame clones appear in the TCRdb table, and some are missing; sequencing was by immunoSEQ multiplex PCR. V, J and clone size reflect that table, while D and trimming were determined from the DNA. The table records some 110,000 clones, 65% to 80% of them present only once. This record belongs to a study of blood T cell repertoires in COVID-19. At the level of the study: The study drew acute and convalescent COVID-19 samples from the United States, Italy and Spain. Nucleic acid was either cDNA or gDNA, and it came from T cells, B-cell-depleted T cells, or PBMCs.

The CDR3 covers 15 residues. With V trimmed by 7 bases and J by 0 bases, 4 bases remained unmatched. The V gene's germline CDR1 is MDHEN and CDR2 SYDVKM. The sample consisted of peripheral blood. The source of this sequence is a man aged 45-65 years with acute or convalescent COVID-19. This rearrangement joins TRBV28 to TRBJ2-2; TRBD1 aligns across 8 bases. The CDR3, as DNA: TGTGCCAGCATCCAGGGGGCGCCGAACACCGGGGAGCTGTTTTTT. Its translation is CASIQGAPNTGELFF.